This T cell receptor (beta chain) was identified during a study of T cells in Graves' hyperthyroidism and ophthalmopathy. Findings and limits, study-wide: Most clonotypes that expanded in the thyroid above 0.001 also showed up in blood. Ophthalmopathy got predicted by the model a median about six months before its onset.

The study based diagnoses on clinical symptoms, serum thyroxine and TRAb, thyroid ultrasound and orbital computed tomography. Researchers amplified the TCR beta CDR3 regions from RNA transcripts. The HTBI primer set was used in a first-round RT-PCR of the TCR CDR3. One entry per CDR3 protein, called by TCRdb with MiXCR from the multiplex PCR reads. The sample holds 300,000 to 500,000 distinct CDR3 sequences, 11% to 15% seen once. At least ten counts were recorded for this clonotype. The antigen remains unidentified. This CDR3 region has 13 residues. Germline V lookup: CDR1 SQVTM, CDR2 ANQGSEA. The V end lost 3 bases, the J end lost 1 base, and 10 bases lay between the germline ends.

This sequence was found in a man aged 50 or older with Graves' ophthalmopathy. The specimen was blood. The chain joins TRBV29-1 to TRBJ2-7; D is perhaps TRBD2 (5 bases). The CDR3 spells CSVESGGSYEQYF. The CDR3 DNA follows: TGCAGCGTTGAGTCAGGAGGTTCCTACGAGCAGTACTTC.